Below are 6 T cell receptor beta chains sequenced from a single sample in a study of post-analysis software for immune sequencing data. Study observations and caveats: The five TRBV segments detected at higher frequency in patients than in controls included TRBV5-6, TRBV5-1 and TRBV20-1.

Unique-molecular-identifier-tagged TCR beta cDNA libraries were used. TCRdb re-called the PCR reads with MiXCR, one entry per CDR3 protein. The data hold fewer than 600,000 distinct CDR3 sequences, with approximately 46% observed a single time. These receptors are not linked to any known antigen. Sequencing input: blood. The receptors here all came from a girl aged 5-17 years with multiple sclerosis.

This clonotype came up a few times. The gene calls are TRBV29-1 and TRBJ2-1; a weak D match, TRBD2 (6 bases). Germline loops: CDR1 SQVTM, CDR2 ANQGSEA. CDR3 length equals 12 residues. V gave up 5 bases and J gave up 8 bases, with 13 bases separating them. This chain's CDR3 is CSVNPGGDEQFF. The DNA of the CDR3 is TGCAGCGTTAATCCCGGAGGGGATGAGCAGTTCTTC.

This clonotype has more than one count but fewer than ten. The J gene is TRBJ2-1, the V gene TRBV20-1; 7 nucleotides line up with TRBD2. V was pared by 0 bases and J by 4 bases, with 12 bases of the junction left unmatched. This CDR3 contains 17 residues. Germline V lookup: CDR1 DFQATT, CDR2 SNEGSKA (reference sequence). CDR3 DNA sequence: TGCAGTGCTAGAGATCAAAACGCGGGAGCATCATACAATGAGCAGTTCTTC. It translates to CSARDQNAGASYNEQFF.

This rearrangement joins TRBV7-2 to TRBJ2-7, with 9 positions matching TRBD1. V lost 2 bases and J lost 7; bases outside the gene matches: 6. Per the germline V gene, CDR1 is SGHTA and CDR2 is FQGNSA. The CDR3 has 14 amino acids. The CDR3 loop is CASSLHRGRGEQYF. The CDR3 region has the DNA TGTGCCAGCAGCTTACACAGGGGGCGAGGGGAGCAGTACTTC.

This clonotype was found once. This chain links TRBV28 with TRBJ2-5; D is uncertain. The CDR3 runs 14 residues. Per germline, CDR1 MDHEN and CDR2 SYDVKM. The V gene lost 3 bases and the J gene lost 0 bases, with 8 bases spanning the gap. CDR3: CASSFDWNQETQYF. The CDR3 DNA is TGTGCCAGCAGTTTTGACTGGAACCAAGAGACCCAGTACTTC. Looking up the rest from reference TRBV28 and TRBJ2-5 gives the full variable domain: DVKVTQSSRYLVKRTGEKVFLECVQDMDHENMFWYRQDPGLGLRLIYFSYDVKMKEKGDIPEGYSVSREKKERFSLILESASTNQTSMYLCASSFDWNQETQYFGPGTRLLVL.

The chain carries TRBV9 and TRBJ2-7, with 7 bases identical to TRBD1. After removal of 4 bases from V and 3 bases from J, the junction contained 7 bases not matched to a gene. This CDR3 is 14 amino acids long. Germline CDR1 is SGDLS and CDR2 is YYNGEE. CDR3 residues: CASSTGTENYEQYF. The DNA of the CDR3 is TGTGCCAGCAGCACCGGGACAGAGAACTACGAGCAGTACTTC.

This clonotype has ten or more counts. This chain uses TRBV4-3 with TRBJ2-1, with no clear D. Germline assignment: CDR1 LGHNA and CDR2 YSLEER. V dropped 5 bases and J dropped 8 bases, with 10 bases sitting between them. This CDR3 contains 12 residues. CDR3 amino acids: CASSNIVYEQFF. In DNA, the CDR3 is TGCGCCAGCAGCAATATAGTCTATGAGCAGTTCTTC.